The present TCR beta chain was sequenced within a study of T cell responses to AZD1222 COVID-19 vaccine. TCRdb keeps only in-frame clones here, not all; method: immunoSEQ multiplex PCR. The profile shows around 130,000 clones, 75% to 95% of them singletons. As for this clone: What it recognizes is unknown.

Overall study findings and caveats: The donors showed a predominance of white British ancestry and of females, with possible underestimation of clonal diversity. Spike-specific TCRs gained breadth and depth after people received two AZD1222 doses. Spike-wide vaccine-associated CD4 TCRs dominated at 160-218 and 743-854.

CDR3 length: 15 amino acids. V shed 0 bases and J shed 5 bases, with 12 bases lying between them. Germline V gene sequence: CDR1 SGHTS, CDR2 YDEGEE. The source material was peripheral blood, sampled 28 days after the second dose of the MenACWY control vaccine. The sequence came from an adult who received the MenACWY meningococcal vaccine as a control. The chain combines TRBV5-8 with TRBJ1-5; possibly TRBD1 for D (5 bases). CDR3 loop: CASSLGYSGHQPQHF. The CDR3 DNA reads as TGTGCCAGCAGCTTGGGGTATTCAGGGCATCAGCCCCAGCATTTT.